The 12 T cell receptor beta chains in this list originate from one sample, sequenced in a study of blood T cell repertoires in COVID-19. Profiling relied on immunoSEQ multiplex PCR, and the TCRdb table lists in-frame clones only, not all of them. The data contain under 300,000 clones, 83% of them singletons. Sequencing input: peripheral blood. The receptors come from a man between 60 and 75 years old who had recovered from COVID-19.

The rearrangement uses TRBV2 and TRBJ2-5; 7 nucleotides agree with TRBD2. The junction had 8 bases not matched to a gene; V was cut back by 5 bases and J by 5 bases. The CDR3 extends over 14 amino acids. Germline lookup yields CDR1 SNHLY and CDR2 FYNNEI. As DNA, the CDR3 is TGTGCCAGCAGTAGAAAGCGGGATGACGAGACCCAGTACTTC. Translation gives CASSRKRDDETQYF.

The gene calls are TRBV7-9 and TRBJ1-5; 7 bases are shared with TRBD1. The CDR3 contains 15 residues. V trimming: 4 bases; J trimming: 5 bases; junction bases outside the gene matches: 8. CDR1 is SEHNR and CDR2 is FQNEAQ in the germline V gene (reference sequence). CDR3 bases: TGTGCCAGCAGCTCATCGCAGGGGGACGATCAGCCCCAGCATTTT. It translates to CASSSSQGDDQPQHF.

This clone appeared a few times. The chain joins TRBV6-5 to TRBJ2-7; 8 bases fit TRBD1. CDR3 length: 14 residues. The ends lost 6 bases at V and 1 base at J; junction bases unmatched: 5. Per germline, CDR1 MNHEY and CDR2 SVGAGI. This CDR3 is CASSPDRASYEQYF. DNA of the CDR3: TGTGCCAGCAGCCCGGACAGGGCGTCCTACGAGCAGTACTTC.

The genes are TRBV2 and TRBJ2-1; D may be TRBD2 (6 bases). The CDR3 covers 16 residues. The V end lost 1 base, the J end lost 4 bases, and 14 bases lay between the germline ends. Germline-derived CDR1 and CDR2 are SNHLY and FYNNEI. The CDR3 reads CASSEVSAGWYNEQFF. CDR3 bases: TGTGCCAGCAGTGAAGTTTCGGCGGGGTGGTACAATGAGCAGTTCTTC.

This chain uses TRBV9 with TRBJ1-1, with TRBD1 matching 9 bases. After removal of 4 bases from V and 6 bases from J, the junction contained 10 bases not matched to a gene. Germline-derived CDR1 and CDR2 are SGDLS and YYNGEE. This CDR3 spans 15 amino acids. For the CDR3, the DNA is TGTGCCAGCAGCTCGATCCTGGGACAGGGCGCTGAAGCTTTCTTT. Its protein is CASSSILGQGAEAFF.

The CDR3 DNA sequence: TGTGCCAGCTCAAGGGGTGGCCGGACCTACGAGCAGTACTTC. It translates to CASSRGGRTYEQYF. The chain links TRBV18 to TRBJ2-7, with a possible D match to TRBD1 (5 bases). This CDR3 has 14 amino acids. V was shortened by 5 bases and J by 2 bases, with 13 bases between the two germline ends. Germline values: CDR1 KGHSH, CDR2 LQKENI.

The CDR3 sequence is CASSYGSRANTEAFF. As DNA, the CDR3 is TGTGCCAGCAGTTACGGCTCCAGGGCGAACACTGAAGCTTTCTTT. The chain joins TRBV6-5 to TRBJ1-1, with D possibly being TRBD1 (5 bases). The ends were cut back, 2 bases at V and 1 base at J, with 11 bases in the middle. The CDR3 spans 15 residues. The germline V gene encodes CDR1 MNHEY and CDR2 SVGAGI.

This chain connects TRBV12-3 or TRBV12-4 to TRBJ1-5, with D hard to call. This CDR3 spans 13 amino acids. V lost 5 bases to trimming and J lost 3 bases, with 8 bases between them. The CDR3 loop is CASSPLYNQPQHF. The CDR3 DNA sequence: TGTGCCAGCAGTCCCCTATACAATCAGCCCCAGCATTTT.

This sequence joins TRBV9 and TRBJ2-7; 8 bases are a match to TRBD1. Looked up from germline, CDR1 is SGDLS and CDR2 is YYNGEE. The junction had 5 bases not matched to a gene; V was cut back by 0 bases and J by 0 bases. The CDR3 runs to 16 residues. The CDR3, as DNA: TGTGCCAGCAGCGTAGAAACCGGACAGGGCTCCTACGAGCAGTACTTC. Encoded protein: CASSVETGQGSYEQYF.

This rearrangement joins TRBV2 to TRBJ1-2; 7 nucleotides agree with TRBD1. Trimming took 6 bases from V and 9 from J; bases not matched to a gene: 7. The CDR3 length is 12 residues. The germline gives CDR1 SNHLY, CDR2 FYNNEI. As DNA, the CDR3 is TGTGCCAGCAGGCAGGGGGTTGCAAGCTACACCTTC. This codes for CASRQGVASYTF.

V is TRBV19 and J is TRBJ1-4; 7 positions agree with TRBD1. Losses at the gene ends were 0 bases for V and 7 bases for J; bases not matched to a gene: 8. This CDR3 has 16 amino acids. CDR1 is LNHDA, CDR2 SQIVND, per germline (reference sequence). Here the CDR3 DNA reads TGTGCCAGTAGTATAGATGCCGGGACAGTCTCTGAAAAACTGTTTTTT. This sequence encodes CASSIDAGTVSEKLFF.

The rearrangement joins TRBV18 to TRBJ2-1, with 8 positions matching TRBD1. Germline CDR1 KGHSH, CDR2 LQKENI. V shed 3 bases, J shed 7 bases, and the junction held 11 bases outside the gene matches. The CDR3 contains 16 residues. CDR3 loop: CASSPVAQGERNEQFF. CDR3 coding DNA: TGTGCCAGCTCACCCGTAGCACAGGGGGAAAGGAATGAGCAGTTCTTC.